The T cell receptor beta chain under discussion was sequenced for a study of T cell responses to AZD1222 COVID-19 vaccine. Study information: Analyses pooled second doses at about 4 or about 12 weeks.

CDR1 MNHEY and CDR2 SVGAGI come from the germline V gene. The J segment lost 5 bases and the V segment lost 2 bases, leaving 2 bases of the junction unmatched. This CDR3 is built from 13 residues. This clone has a handful of counts. As yet, its antigen is unknown. The method was immunoSEQ multiplex PCR; TCRdb's version includes in-frame clones alone and lacks a portion of them. This repertoire shows fewer than 200,000 clones, roughly 89% found once; its top ten account for approximately 1.6%. Study-wide results and caveats: Nearly half of spike-specific TCRs reportedly target unmutated variant regions. The donor group comprised mostly white British people and more females; the analysis possibly underestimated clonal diversity.

The genes are TRBV6-5 and TRBJ1-2; 7 bases fit TRBD1. The sample consisted of peripheral blood, taken on day 0 of AZD1222 vaccination. The receptor was derived from an adult in good health. In nucleotides, the CDR3 is TGTGCCAGCAGTTACGGGACAGAGTATGGCTACACCTTC. Translation: CASSYGTEYGYTF.